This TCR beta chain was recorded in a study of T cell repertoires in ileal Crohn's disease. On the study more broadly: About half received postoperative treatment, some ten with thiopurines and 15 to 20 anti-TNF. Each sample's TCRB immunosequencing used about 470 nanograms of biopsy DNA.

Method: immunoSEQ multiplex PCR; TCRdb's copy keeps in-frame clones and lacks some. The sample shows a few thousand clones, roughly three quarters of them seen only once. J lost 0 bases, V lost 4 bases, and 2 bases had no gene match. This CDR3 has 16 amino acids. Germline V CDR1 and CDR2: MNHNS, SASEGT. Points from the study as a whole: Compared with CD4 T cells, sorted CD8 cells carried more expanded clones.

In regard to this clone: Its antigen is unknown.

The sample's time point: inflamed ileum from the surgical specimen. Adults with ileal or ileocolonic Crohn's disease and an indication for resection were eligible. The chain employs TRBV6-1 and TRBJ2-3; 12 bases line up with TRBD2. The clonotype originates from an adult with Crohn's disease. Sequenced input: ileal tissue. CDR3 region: CASSVGLAGSTDTQYF. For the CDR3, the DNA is TGTGCCAGCAGTGTAGGACTAGCGGGGAGCACAGATACGCAGTATTTT.